This TCR beta chain was profiled in a study of blood T cell repertoires in COVID-19 (dated by TCRdb to 2019 to 2021). Looking at the study overall: Collaborator samples came from the United States, Italy and Spain and covered acute and convalescent phases of COVID-19. The prospective study material was composed of cDNA or gDNA derived from T cells, B-cell-depleted T cells, or PBMCs. Subjects who had been exposed to COVID-19, were actively infected with it, or had recovered from it provided the deeply sampled blood TCRbeta repertoires that made up the dataset. The repertoires were made available in a free public database intended to serve as a resource for research on the immune response to SARS-CoV-2. Samples came from the ongoing ImmuneRACE study (first 160 participants) plus 1,254 subjects from 6 global collaborators. A de-identified subject ID, COVID-19 status, age in years and sex were almost always included in the sample metadata. HLA class I and class II types, where available, came from metadata supplied by the sample provider rather than from assay-based typing.

TCRbeta CDR3 regions were amplified from genomic DNA by means of the immunoSEQ Assay, a bias-controlled multiplex PCR. As for the authors' bioinformatics: The number of nucleated cells in each sample was estimated from the amplification of reference gene primers within the assay. To quantify the absolute abundance of each unique TCRbeta CDR3 rearrangement, sequence reads were collapsed and filtered. For each sample, productive Simpson clonality was calculated as the square root of Simpson's diversity index across productive rearrangements. TCRdb's version of the immuneACCESS table is confined to in-frame rearrangements and falls short of the full clone set. An unresolved V gene accounts for under half of the shortfall where checked; the remainder is of unknown origin. D and trimming come from the DNA, and the V and J calls and clone size come from that table. This sample holds almost 200,000 clones; approximately 86% were observed only once. The top ten hold about 0.91% of the sample.

In Seattle, one collaborating source enrolled patients while the infection was active and tracked those patients longitudinally over the course of disease. The collaborating institutions used their own protocols to collect whole blood in K2EDTA tubes. For TCRbeta analysis, collaborators shipped samples in one of three forms: frozen whole blood, isolated PBMCs, or DNA extracted from either of those sample types. Summary of the overall study and its limitations: The amount of clinical and demographic metadata varied by source and participant and was provided uncurated.

Worth noting for this clone: What this receptor recognizes is not known. The input lacks base qualities; no much larger clone sits a single base away.

Sequences KGHSH (CDR1) and LQKENI (CDR2) are obtained from the germline V gene. The CDR3 measures 16 amino acids from cysteine to phenylalanine. The sequence is cut down to CDR3 DNA, 48 bases in frame from base 1. V sheds 3 bases and J sheds 1 base, leaving 14 bases between their ends. The material sequenced was peripheral blood. The sequence joins TRBV18 to TRBJ2-3; confidence is insufficient to name the D gene. This clonotype originated in a man in his 60s with COVID-19, enrolled during active disease. The DNA reads TGTGCCAGCTCACCCATAGCTGAAATGCGCACAGATACGCAGTATTTT. Its protein is CASSPIAEMRTDTQYF.